Sequencing of this T cell receptor (beta chain) was carried out in a study of T cell repertoires in aging, cancer and after chemotherapy. Multiplex touch-down PCR with TRB-A/B primers amplified rearranged V-D-J TRB sequences. MiXCR was run by TCRdb on the multiplex PCR reads, yielding one entry per CDR3 protein. Altogether about 6,000 distinct CDR3 sequences are present, under 25% being singletons, with the ten largest covering about 8.8%. Amplification of TCR beta used genomic DNA extracted from peripheral blood. Study-wide results and caveats: Median generation probability rose over the chemotherapy interval in each cancer cohort, suggesting rebound thymic output.

In this sample, this clonotype is medium-sized. Its cognate antigen is unknown. The sequencing input was blood. The receptor comes from a human donor in good health.

For the CDR3, the DNA is TGTGCCAGTAGCGACTGGGGTGGGGCCAACGTCCTGACTTTC. Its protein is CASSDWGGANVLTF. This rearrangement joins TRBV19 to TRBJ2-6; D is undetermined. Trimming took 6 bases from V and 3 from J, leaving 9 bases between them. The germline V gene has CDR1 LNHDA and CDR2 SQIVND (reference sequence). The length of the CDR3 is 14 residues.